Following are 14 T cell receptor beta chains from one sample sequenced in a study of ipilimumab plus nivolumab after autologous stem cell transplantation. TCRdb's copy holds only in-frame clones and misses some; the assay was immunoSEQ multiplex PCR. Here the sample spans 16,000 or so clones, roughly 70% being singletons. This specimen was PBMCs, taken in a trial of ipilimumab plus nivolumab as post-transplant consolidation. The source is a male donor with diffuse large B-cell lymphoma.

This clone appeared a few times. This chain joins TRBV18 and TRBJ2-5; D is unresolved. Trimming left V 0 bases short and J 5 bases short, with 7 bases between. CDR1 is KGHSH and CDR2 is LQKENI in the germline V gene. This CDR3 contains 13 residues. The CDR3 DNA follows: TGTGCCAGCTCACCACCGGGAAGGGAGACCCAGTACTTC. Its protein is CASSPPGRETQYF.

This rearrangement joins TRBV29-1 to TRBJ1-1; possible D gene TRBD1, 5 bases. Trimming removed 4 bases from V and 0 bases from J, with 9 bases in between. The CDR3 is 13 amino acids. Germline CDR1 reads SQVTM; CDR2 reads ANQGSEA. The CDR3 sequence: CSVGRGVNTEAFF. The DNA of the CDR3 is TGCAGCGTTGGGAGGGGCGTGAACACTGAAGCTTTCTTT.

This chain links TRBV5-1 with TRBJ2-1; unclear D gene. The V gene lost 4 bases and the J gene lost 8 bases, with 16 bases spanning the gap. The CDR3 covers 14 residues. Looked up from germline, CDR1 is SGHRS and CDR2 is YFSETQ. Here the CDR3 reads CASSLTYDPYEQFF. CDR3 nucleotides: TGCGCCAGCAGCCTGACCTACGACCCCTATGAGCAGTTCTTC.

V usage is TRBV4-1 and J usage is TRBJ1-3; D is unclear. Germline V gene sequence: CDR1 MGHRA, CDR2 YSYEKL. Trimming removed 1 base at V and 4 bases at J, with 8 bases between. The CDR3 spans 14 residues. CDR3 loop: CASSQVAGGNTIYF. CDR3 bases: TGCGCCAGCAGCCAAGTCGCGGGGGGAAACACCATATATTTT.

The chain has TRBV7-3 and TRBJ2-7; TRBD2 is a possible D gene (6 bases). Between the trimmed V and J ends, which lost 5 bases and 5 bases, there was a span of 19 bases. This CDR3 comprises 15 residues. Per the germline V gene, CDR1 is SGHTA and CDR2 is FQGTGA. The CDR3 DNA is TGTGCCAGCAGCCTTTCCGGGACTCCTAAAGACGAGCAGTACTTC. Amino acid sequence: CASSLSGTPKDEQYF. Looking up the rest from reference TRBV7-3 and TRBJ2-7 gives the full variable domain: GAGVSQTPSNKVTEKGKYVELRCDPISGHTALYWYRQSLGQGPEFLIYFQGTGAADDSGLPNDRFFAVRPEGSVSTLKIQRTERGDSAVYLCASSLSGTPKDEQYFGPGTRLTVT.

This clone was found a few times. The chain recombines TRBV7-9 with TRBJ2-3; 9 bases map to TRBD2. CDR1 is SEHNR, CDR2 FQNEAQ, per germline (reference sequence). The CDR3 runs 14 residues. V trimming: 8 bases; J trimming: 2 bases; junction bases outside the gene matches: 5. CDR3 loop: CASSLAGLTDTQYF. CDR3 DNA sequence: TGTGCCAGCTCCCTAGCGGGGCTCACAGATACGCAGTATTTT.

The gene calls are TRBV11-2 and TRBJ2-3; D not certain. Germline V lookup: CDR1 SGHAT, CDR2 FQNNGV. Trimming took off 4 bases at V and 6 bases at J, with 14 bases between the two ends. The CDR3 totals 14 residues. CDR3 in amino acids: CASSSTAAFDTQYF. The CDR3 coding sequence is TGTGCCAGCAGCTCCACGGCGGCTTTTGATACGCAGTATTTT.

V is TRBV27 and J is TRBJ2-3, with D possibly TRBD2 on 5 matching bases. The V and J ends lost 5 bases and 6 bases respectively, with 15 bases between them. Germline CDR1 and CDR2: MNHEY and SMNVEV (reference sequence). This CDR3 region has 14 residues. Written as DNA, the CDR3 is TGTGCCAGCAGTCCGGGGAGCCCGAGGGATACGCAGTATTTT. Protein: CASSPGSPRDTQYF.

There are a few counts of this clone. The chain employs TRBV5-4 and TRBJ1-2, with a possible D match to TRBD1 (6 bases). In germline, CDR1 is SGHNT, CDR2 YYREEE (reference sequence). V gave up 3 bases and J gave up 7 bases, with 10 bases separating them. CDR3 length: 12 residues. Here the CDR3 reads CASSSTGFGYTF. For the CDR3, the DNA is TGTGCCAGCAGCTCGACAGGTTTTGGCTACACCTTC. Based on the CDR3 plus reference TRBV5-4 and TRBJ1-2, the full variable domain is ETGVTQSPTHLIKTRGQQVTLRCSSQSGHNTVSWYQQALGQGPQFIFQYYREEENGRGNFPPRFSGLQFPNYSSELNVNALELDDSALYLCASSSTGFGYTFGSGTRLTVV.

The J gene is TRBJ1-4, the V gene TRBV6-5; D unclear. This CDR3 has 14 residues. Trimming took off 6 bases at V and 3 bases at J, with 11 bases between the two ends. Germline CDR1 is MNHEY and CDR2 is SVGAGI. The CDR3 here is CASRLDSANEKLFF. The DNA of the CDR3 is TGTGCCAGCAGGCTAGATTCGGCTAATGAAAAACTGTTTTTT.

The rearrangement joins TRBV7-3 to TRBJ2-7, with 9 bases that match TRBD2. The CDR3 loop spans 15 amino acids. With 5 bases clipped from V and 4 bases from J, the junction kept 9 bases outside the gene matches. The germline CDR1 and CDR2 sequences are SGHTA and FQGTGA. CDR3 DNA sequence: TGTGCCAGCAGCGCCGGGGCAGCGGGGGGTTACGAGCAGTACTTC. Protein product: CASSAGAAGGYEQYF.

This chain links TRBV30 with TRBJ1-1; D is unclear. V was shortened by 3 bases and J by 5 bases, with 10 bases between the two germline ends. The CDR3 has 12 amino acids. Germline-derived CDR1 and CDR2 are GTSNPN and SVGIG (reference sequence). The CDR3 DNA reads as TGTGCCTGGAGAGGCCTCGGGACTGAAGCTTTCTTT. This gives the protein CAWRGLGTEAFF.

In this sample, this clone turned up many times. This sequence joins TRBV18 and TRBJ2-2; D is undetermined. Germline V lookup: CDR1 KGHSH, CDR2 LQKENI. This CDR3 spans 16 amino acids. The V gene lost 6 bases and the J gene lost 0 bases, with 14 bases spanning the gap. CDR3 sequence: CASSLDGQTNTGELFF. The DNA of the CDR3 is TGTGCCAGCTCCCTCGACGGTCAAACGAACACCGGGGAGCTGTTTTTT.

This clone was detected ten times or more. The CDR3 DNA sequence: TGTGCCAGCAGCTCCACCGAAGGATCACCCCTCCACTTT. Translated, it gives CASSSTEGSPLHF. The chain combines TRBV7-9 with TRBJ1-6, with D hard to call. Between the trimmed V and J ends, which lost 4 bases and 10 bases, there was a span of 11 bases. Looked up from germline, CDR1 is SEHNR and CDR2 is FQNEAQ (reference sequence). The CDR3 length is 13 residues.